This T cell receptor beta chain was documented in a study of healthy donors' naive CD4 and CD8 T cells. Regarding this clonotype: The antigen remains undetermined.

Points from the study as a whole: Possible naive T cell homeostatic proliferation bias remained unaddressed. Naive CD4+ and CD8+ cells reportedly differed in usage of most V and J genes.

The CDR3 totals 14 residues. Trimming took off 6 bases at V and 4 bases at J, with 15 bases between the two ends. Germline V lookup: CDR1 LNHDA, CDR2 SQIVND (reference sequence). A linear amplification protocol produced the TCR libraries from roughly 550 ng of total RNA. One entry per CDR3 protein, called by TCRdb with MiXCR from the reads. The sample holds about 180,000 distinct CDR3 sequences, around 74% seen once. J is TRBJ1-2 and V is TRBV19; D may be TRBD1 (6 bases). The TCR originated in a pool of human donors in good health; the sample pools cells from several healthy donors. Specimen: naive CD4+ and CD8+ T cells sorted from blood, pooled from several donors. The CDR3 sequence is CASSGRGSFYGYTF. CDR3 sequence (DNA): TGTGCCAGTAGCGGCAGGGGCAGTTTCTATGGCTACACCTTC.